Sequencing of this TCR beta chain was carried out in a study of a mutant IDH1 vaccine in newly diagnosed glioma. Some clones are missing from TCRdb's copy, which holds only in-frame ones; the method was immunoSEQ multiplex PCR. The table includes approximately 54,000 clones, approximately 80% detected once. Time point specified: baseline, week 1 (first vaccination visit). Treatment given: pre-vaccination baseline after standard-of-care therapy. The input for sequencing was PBMCs, taken from a glioma patient treated with radiotherapy, temozolomide or both. This clonotype was sampled from a man aged 18 to 30 with glioma.

The CDR3: CASSHGTSGPQYF. CDR3 bases: TGCGCCAGCAGCCACGGGACTTCGGGTCCGCAGTATTTT. The chain recombines TRBV4-3 with TRBJ2-3; D may be TRBD2 (6 bases). Trimming removed 3 bases at V and 10 bases at J, with 14 bases between. Germline values: CDR1 LGHNA, CDR2 YSLEER. The CDR3 is 13 residues long.